A single sample is the source of the 25 T cell receptor beta chains below, sequenced in a study of HIV-infected patients and healthy controls. Reverse transcription used roughly 480 ng RNA and constant-region primers for alpha and beta. Alpha and beta chain libraries were made separately by chain-specific third strand synthesis with multiplexing indices. One entry per CDR3 protein results from TCRdb running MiXCR on the 5' RACE reads. The table has 9,500 to 11,000 distinct CDR3 sequences, around 5.2% seen once. No cell fractionation was done, so the repertoire covers all unsorted peripheral blood T cells. This sample comprised blood, obtained before antiretroviral therapy. Source of these receptors: an adult with HIV infection.

This clonotype came up many times. The rearrangement uses TRBV2 and TRBJ2-5; possible D gene TRBD2, 5 bases. The CDR3 contains 16 residues. Deletions cut 6 bases from V and 4 bases from J, with 21 bases between. Germline-derived CDR1 and CDR2 are SNHLY and FYNNEI. In DNA, the CDR3 is TGTGCCAGCAGGAATAGGGCCGGGGTTGGAGGAGAGACCCAGTACTTC. Encoded protein: CASRNRAGVGGETQYF.

This clonotype has a count of ten or more. This chain uses TRBV28 with TRBJ2-7; D gene uncertain. The germline V gene encodes CDR1 MDHEN and CDR2 SYDVKM. Trimming left V 4 bases short and J 0 bases short, with 10 bases between. The CDR3 has 14 residues. CDR3 sequence: CASSWAGASYEQYF. The CDR3 DNA sequence: TGTGCCAGCAGTTGGGCTGGAGCCTCCTACGAGCAGTACTTC.

At least ten counts were recorded for this clonotype. V usage is TRBV3-1 and J usage is TRBJ2-7; D ambiguous. Germline V gene data show CDR1 as LGHDT and CDR2 as YNNKEL (reference sequence). The V end lost 4 bases, the J end lost 1 base, and 5 bases lay between the germline ends. The CDR3 spans 12 residues. CDR3 sequence reads: CASSRESYEQYF. CDR3 coding DNA: TGTGCCAGCAGCCGGGAATCCTACGAGCAGTACTTC.

This clonotype was seen many times. V usage is TRBV7-6 and J usage is TRBJ2-5, with D uncertain. Germline-derived CDR1 and CDR2 are SGHVS and FNYEAQ. Trimming stripped 1 base from V and 3 bases from J, with 9 bases between. There are 14 residues in the CDR3. Here the CDR3 reads CASSLGGFEETQYF. The CDR3 bases are TGTGCCAGCAGCTTAGGGGGTTTTGAAGAGACCCAGTACTTC.

This clonotype was observed many times. The rearrangement uses TRBV20-1 and TRBJ2-2; 7 positions match TRBD1. This CDR3 contains 14 residues. Trimming cost V 5 bases and J 0 bases; bases outside gene matches: 3. Looked up from germline, CDR1 is DFQATT and CDR2 is SNEGSKA (reference sequence). The CDR3: CSALGTANTGELFF. CDR3 DNA sequence: TGCAGTGCTCTCGGGACAGCGAACACCGGGGAGCTGTTTTTT.

This clonotype has at least ten counts. The V and J genes are TRBV20-1 and TRBJ1-6; D is unclear. This CDR3 contains 12 residues. Between the trimmed V and J ends, which lost 1 base and 5 bases, there was a span of 3 bases. CDR1 is DFQATT and CDR2 is SNEGSKA in the germline V gene (reference sequence). In DNA, the CDR3 is TGCAGTGCTAGAGGGAATAATTCACCCCTCCACTTT. This translates into CSARGNNSPLHF.

This clonotype was detected ten times or more. This chain links TRBV7-8 with TRBJ2-3; a possible D gene is TRBD2 (6 bases). The V gene lost 7 bases and the J gene lost 9 bases, with 11 bases spanning the gap. Germline V gene sequence: CDR1 SGHVS, CDR2 FQNEAQ. The CDR3 consists of 11 residues. In DNA form, the CDR3 reads TGTGCCAGCACCTTCGCGGGAACGCAGTATTTT. Translated, it gives CASTFAGTQYF.

This clonotype was seen ten or more times. V gene TRBV7-2 combines with J gene TRBJ2-3; D unclear. Per germline, CDR1 SGHTA and CDR2 FQGNSA. Trimming shortened V by 3 bases and J by 2 bases, and 12 bases separated the two germline ends. The CDR3 extends over 15 amino acids. CDR3 loop: CASSFYGRNTDTQYF. The DNA for the CDR3 is TGTGCCAGCAGCTTTTACGGACGGAACACAGATACGCAGTATTTT.

Many counts were recorded for this clonotype. This chain connects TRBV5-1 to TRBJ2-3; no firm D call. This CDR3 region has 14 residues. Germline values: CDR1 SGHRS, CDR2 YFSETQ. Trimming stripped 4 bases from V and 2 bases from J, with 11 bases between. The CDR3 is CASSMSTATDTQYF. CDR3 DNA: TGCGCCAGCAGCATGAGTACAGCCACAGATACGCAGTATTTT.

The chain has TRBV14 and TRBJ2-3, with D uncertain. The CDR3 runs 14 residues. V was pared by 3 bases and J by 5 bases, with 12 bases between. Germline V lookup: CDR1 SGHDN, CDR2 FVKESK. CDR3: CASSHWVKKDTQYF. Here the CDR3 DNA reads TGTGCCAGCAGCCATTGGGTCAAAAAAGATACGCAGTATTTT.

This clonotype rates as medium-sized. The rearrangement joins TRBV6-2 or TRBV6-3 to TRBJ2-1, with D perhaps TRBD1 (6 bases). This CDR3 has 15 amino acids. Between the trimmed V and J ends, which lost 0 bases and 4 bases, there was a span of 10 bases. Germline CDR1 is MNHEY and CDR2 is SVGEGT. The CDR3 DNA is TGTGCCAGCAGTTACTCACCGGACAGATACAATGAGCAGTTCTTC. It translates to CASSYSPDRYNEQFF.

There are many counts of this clonotype. This sequence joins TRBV6-5 and TRBJ2-1, with 7 bases identical to TRBD2. Unmatched junction bases numbered 5, after V lost 3 bases and J lost 3 bases. This CDR3 comprises 15 residues. CDR1 is MNHEY, CDR2 SVGAGI, per germline. CDR3 DNA: TGTGCCAGCAGTTATCGGGCTAGCGGCTACAATGAGCAGTTCTTC. Amino acids: CASSYRASGYNEQFF.

In its sample, this clonotype was seen many times. The V and J genes are TRBV4-1 and TRBJ2-2, with 7 nucleotides matching TRBD2. V shed 0 bases, J shed 3 bases, and the junction held 7 bases outside the gene matches. The CDR3 is 17 residues long. Per the germline V gene, CDR1 is MGHRA and CDR2 is YSYEKL. The CDR3 bases are TGCGCCAGCAGCCAAGATTCCGATCTAGCGGACACCGGGGAGCTGTTTTTT. Encoded protein: CASSQDSDLADTGELFF.

This clonotype was seen many times. The J gene is TRBJ2-7, the V gene TRBV6-1; the match to TRBD1 covers 8 bases. There are 15 residues in the CDR3. With V trimmed by 1 base and J by 0 bases, 2 bases remained unmatched. Germline V lookup: CDR1 MNHNS, CDR2 SASEGT. CDR3 amino acids: CASSEGTGRSYEQYF. CDR3 nucleotides: TGTGCCAGCAGTGAAGGGACAGGGCGCTCCTACGAGCAGTACTTC.

This clonotype was observed many times. CDR3 DNA: TGCAGCGGGGCGGGGAACCAAGAGACCCAGTACTTC. It translates to CSGAGNQETQYF. The chain joins TRBV29-1 to TRBJ2-5, with TRBD2 as a possible D gene (6 bases). The germline CDR1 and CDR2 sequences are SQVTM and ANQGSEA. V shed 7 bases and J shed 0 bases, with 9 bases lying between them. The CDR3 is made up of 12 amino acids. The entire variable domain, with the rest obtained from reference TRBV29-1 and TRBJ2-5, is as follows: SAVISQKPSRDICQRGTSLTIQCQVDSQVTMMFWYRQQPGQSLTLIATANQGSEATYESGFVIDKFPISRPNLTFSTLTVSNMSPEDSSIYLCSGAGNQETQYFGPGTRLLVL.

The chain is built from TRBV25-1 and TRBJ2-3; 8 bases match TRBD2. The CDR3 totals 17 residues. V was pared by 1 base and J by 2 bases, with 8 bases of the junction left unmatched. The germline CDR1 and CDR2 sequences are MGHDK and SYGVNS. CDR3 coding DNA: TGTGCCAGCAGTGAATCCCCTAGCGGGTATGCCACAGATACGCAGTATTTT. Amino acids: CASSESPSGYATDTQYF.

The sample holds many counts of this clonotype. The CDR3 reads CSAPGQGASDTQYF. The CDR3 bases are TGCAGCGCTCCGGGACAGGGGGCCTCAGATACGCAGTATTTT. The gene calls are TRBV29-1 and TRBJ2-3; the match to TRBD1 covers 12 bases. With V trimmed by 7 bases and J by 4 bases, 6 bases remained unmatched. The V gene's germline CDR1 is SQVTM and CDR2 ANQGSEA. The CDR3 length is 14 residues.

The rearrangement links TRBV27 to TRBJ2-1, with D uncertain. V dropped 2 bases and J dropped 8 bases, with 10 bases sitting between them. CDR3 length: 13 residues. Germline CDR1 reads MNHEY; CDR2 reads SMNVEV (reference sequence). The CDR3 region is CASSLAASDEQFF. CDR3 DNA sequence: TGTGCCAGCAGTTTAGCAGCTTCGGATGAGCAGTTCTTC.

This clonotype was recorded many times. CDR3 in amino acids: CASSPPGRGSPLHF. Here the CDR3 DNA reads TGTGCCAGCAGTCCGCCCGGACGGGGTTCACCCCTCCACTTT. The V call is TRBV12-3 or TRBV12-4, the J call TRBJ1-6; D is unclear. The ends were cut back, 5 bases at V and 9 bases at J, with 14 bases in the middle. The CDR3 is made up of 14 amino acids.

This clonotype appeared a few times. The chain employs TRBV20-1 and TRBJ2-3, with D possibly TRBD1 on 7 matching bases. V was shortened by 5 bases and J by 4 bases, with 22 bases between the two germline ends. This CDR3 is built from 16 residues. Germline CDR1 DFQATT, CDR2 SNEGSKA (reference sequence). CDR3 coding DNA: TGCAGTGCTTTCGATAGGGGGCCGGGGGCCTCAGATACGCAGTATTTT. Translating gives CSAFDRGPGASDTQYF.

By sample fraction, this clonotype is medium-sized. The chain combines TRBV27 with TRBJ2-3; D is possibly TRBD2 (6 bases). Germline V CDR1 and CDR2: MNHEY, SMNVEV (reference sequence). The V end lost 7 bases, the J end lost 2 bases, and 19 bases lay between the germline ends. The CDR3 runs to 16 residues. The CDR3 is CASKTLFAGPTDTQYF. In nucleotides, the CDR3 is TGTGCCAGCAAAACTTTATTCGCGGGGCCCACAGATACGCAGTATTTT.

This clonotype was observed at least ten times. The V call is TRBV6-2 or TRBV6-3, the J call TRBJ2-5; unclear D gene. The CDR3 consists of 12 residues. The ends were cut back, 10 bases at V and 6 bases at J, with 15 bases in the middle. Per germline, CDR1 MNHEY and CDR2 SVGEGT. CDR3 DNA sequence: TGTGCCACCGAGGACGCCGGTCAGACCCAGTACTTC. Residues: CATEDAGQTQYF.

In this sample, this clonotype turned up many times. The V and J genes are TRBV28 and TRBJ2-2; maybe TRBD2 (6 bases). CDR3 length equals 14 residues. Germline V lookup: CDR1 MDHEN, CDR2 SYDVKM. The V end was cut by 3 bases, the J end by 5 bases, with 10 bases between. The CDR3 region has the DNA TGTGCCAGCAGTTTGGGGGGAAATACCGGGGAGCTGTTTTTT. Protein sequence: CASSLGGNTGELFF.

By its share, this clonotype is medium-sized. V is TRBV9 and J is TRBJ2-7; TRBD2 might be the D (6 bases). Trimming removed 0 bases at V and 6 bases at J, with 16 bases between. The CDR3 runs 15 residues. Germline V gene lookup returns CDR1 SGDLS and CDR2 YYNGEE. CDR3 region: CASSVGAGKLSEQYF. The CDR3 DNA reads TGTGCCAGCAGCGTAGGCGCGGGGAAGCTCTCCGAGCAGTACTTC.

This clonotype was counted at least ten times. The chain combines TRBV20-1 with TRBJ2-1; D is ambiguous. The CDR3 is made up of 13 amino acids. The germline V and J ends were trimmed by 2 bases and 1 base, with 6 bases remaining between them. Germline CDR1 DFQATT, CDR2 SNEGSKA (reference sequence). The CDR3 is CSARKTSYNEQFF. The CDR3 DNA follows: TGCAGTGCTAGAAAGACTTCCTACAATGAGCAGTTCTTC.